The source of this TCR beta chain is a study of cytomegalovirus exposure and HLA in healthy donors. Study at large: The use of the same platform for the roughly 110 validation repertoires and the 550 to 700 first-cohort repertoires was reported by a later analysis.

In regard to this clone: The target antigen is unknown.

V was cut by 2 bases and J by 0 bases, with 5 bases left in between. Germline V CDR1 and CDR2: SNHLY, FYNNEI. The CDR3 is 15 amino acids. General observations from the study: Clusters of TCRs from the first cohort tended to co-occur in the 120 or so validation repertoires (as a later analysis found). Reported performance of the classifier showed diagnosis of cytomegalovirus status with high specificity and sensitivity.

Repertoires were generated with immunoSEQ multiplex PCR, while TCRdb's copy carries only in-frame clones and drops some. The sample lists 190,000 or so clones, 84% seen once, with 10% to 15% in the top ten. Separate from the roughly 630-subject first cohort was the approximately 110-subject validation cohort, to which the donors belonged. The clonotype originates from a woman aged 25-40 years in good health and CMV-seropositive. This chain links TRBV2 with TRBJ2-6; D gene unclear. Sequencing was performed on PBMCs. The CDR3 is CASSETTSGANVLTF. The CDR3 DNA follows: TGTGCCAGCAGTGAAACTACCTCTGGGGCCAACGTCCTGACTTTC.